This entry lists 22 T cell receptor beta chains sequenced from one sample in a study of cytomegalovirus exposure and HLA in healthy donors (dated by TCRdb to about 2017). To prepare the library, the immunoSEQ multiplex PCR assay was applied. For the multiplex PCR, a mixture combining 60 forward primers for TCR Vbeta segments and 13 reverse primers for TCR Jbeta segments was used. Not all clones reach the TCRdb copy of this immuneACCESS table, which keeps in-frame sequences only. Checked studies attribute under half of the gap to unresolved V genes and leave the rest unexplained. For this sample the table gives approximately 200,000 clones, of which roughly four fifths were detected only once. About 3% of the sample comes from the top ten. The sequencing input was PBMCs. The receptors stem from a woman between 25 and 40 years old in good health and CMV-seropositive.

On this clone itself: An end of the junction differs from the germline gene, which may be a read error. This rearrangement joins TRBV2 to TRBJ1-4; D is uncertain. The CDR3 extends over 10 amino acids. Germline assignment: CDR1 SNHLY and CDR2 FYNNEI. DNA for the CDR3: TGTGCCAGCCGTGAGACTAAACTGTTTTTT. Amino acid sequence: CASRETKLFF.

This clone has a single count. This chain uses TRBV2 with TRBJ2-1; 12 nucleotides line up with TRBD2. Germline CDR1 SNHLY, CDR2 FYNNEI. CDR3 length equals 17 residues. Trimming took 0 bases from V and 7 from J; bases not matched to a gene: 7. The CDR3 DNA is TGTGCCAGCAGTGAAGCGCGGAGACTAGCGGGAGTTAATGAGCAGTTCTTC. Its translation is CASSEARRLAGVNEQFF.

This clone was seen once. The V and J genes are TRBV18 and TRBJ1-5, with 8 positions matching TRBD1. This CDR3 is built from 14 residues. Germline V gives CDR1 KGHSH, CDR2 LQKENI. After removal of 3 bases from V and 7 bases from J, the junction contained 5 bases not matched to a gene. CDR3 loop: CASSPTGDGQPQHF. In DNA, the CDR3 is TGTGCCAGCTCACCGACAGGGGACGGACAGCCCCAGCATTTT.

This clone was seen a few times. The chain joins TRBV6-5 to TRBJ1-6, with TRBD1 matching 10 bases. CDR1 MNHEY and CDR2 SVGAGI come from the germline V gene. The V and J ends lost 6 bases and 7 bases, in that order; junction bases with no gene match: 6. This CDR3 contains 15 residues. This chain's CDR3 is CASRAGQGKNSPLHF. The CDR3 nucleotides read TGTGCCAGCAGGGCGGGACAGGGGAAAAATTCACCCCTCCACTTT.

The V and J genes are TRBV7-9 and TRBJ1-1; TRBD1 agrees at 12 bases. Germline CDR1 and CDR2: SEHNR and FQNEAQ (reference sequence). The CDR3 is made up of 15 amino acids. Unmatched junction bases numbered 4, after V lost 6 bases and J lost 2 bases. CDR3 sequence (DNA): TGTGCCAGCAGGGGGACAGGGGGCGCAAACACTGAAGCTTTCTTT. This gives the protein CASRGTGGANTEAFF.

This clone has just a few counts. CDR3 sequence (DNA): TGTGCCAGCAGTAGAGTGGTGGGCACAGATACGCAGTATTTT. Its protein product is CASSRVVGTDTQYF. The chain couples TRBV6-5 to TRBJ2-3, with unresolved D. From germline, CDR1 is MNHEY and CDR2 SVGAGI. The CDR3 runs to 14 residues. V was clipped by 5 bases and J by 1 base, with 10 bases between them.

The chain joins TRBV7-2 to TRBJ2-7, with 10 bases matching TRBD2. With 5 bases clipped from V and 4 bases from J, the junction kept 5 bases outside the gene matches. The CDR3 loop spans 14 amino acids. Looked up from germline, CDR1 is SGHTA and CDR2 is FQGNSA. CDR3 residues: CASSLVTSGYEQYF. CDR3 DNA: TGTGCCAGCAGCCTCGTGACTAGCGGGTACGAGCAGTACTTC.

The V gene is TRBV6-1, the J gene TRBJ1-5, with D unclear. Per germline, CDR1 MNHNS and CDR2 SASEGT. Trimming left V 2 bases short and J 0 bases short, with 14 bases between. The CDR3 spans 17 residues. The DNA for the CDR3 is TGTGCCAGCAGTGAAAGGGATGAGGGCTTTAGCAATCAGCCCCAGCATTTT. Protein sequence: CASSERDEGFSNQPQHF.

The V gene is TRBV5-1, the J gene TRBJ2-7; D is undetermined. Germline values: CDR1 SGHRS, CDR2 YFSETQ. The length of the CDR3 is 15 residues. Trimming removed 0 bases from V and 2 bases from J, with 12 bases in between. CDR3 bases: TGCGCCAGCAGCTTGGGACACCTCAGCCCCTACGAGCAGTACTTC. Translated, it gives CASSLGHLSPYEQYF.

The chain combines TRBV7-9 with TRBJ1-1; D might be TRBD1 (5 bases). V lost 0 bases to trimming and J lost 10 bases, with 12 bases between them. Germline values: CDR1 SEHNR, CDR2 FQNEAQ (reference sequence). CDR3 size: 13 residues. The CDR3 loop is CASSLAEWGGAFF. The CDR3 DNA is TGTGCCAGCAGCTTAGCCGAGTGGGGGGGAGCTTTCTTT.

This clone has just a few counts. This sequence joins TRBV28 and TRBJ2-5; TRBD1 matches at 9 bases. The junction had 15 bases not matched to a gene; V was cut back by 3 bases and J by 1 base. The CDR3 consists of 19 residues. Germline CDR1 MDHEN, CDR2 SYDVKM. The CDR3 region has the DNA TGTGCCAGCAGTTTTTTTAGGGGACAGGGACATTGGAGCCAAGAGACCCAGTACTTC. This codes for CASSFFRGQGHWSQETQYF.

The chain couples TRBV27 to TRBJ2-7, with 8 bases fitting TRBD2. The trim removed 7 bases at V and 3 bases at J, leaving 8 bases unmatched. The CDR3 sequence is 14 residues long. Germline V CDR1 and CDR2: MNHEY, SMNVEV (reference sequence). CDR3 nucleotide sequence: TGTGCCAGCATTTGGAGCGGGAGACTCTACGAGCAGTACTTC. Encoded protein: CASIWSGRLYEQYF.

The chain combines TRBV10-3 with TRBJ2-1; D perhaps matches TRBD2 (6 bases). The ends were cut back, 3 bases at V and 7 bases at J, with 22 bases in the middle. In germline, CDR1 is ENHRY, CDR2 SYGVKD. The length of the CDR3 is 17 residues. CDR3 protein: CAISDPRREGPGNEQFF. CDR3 bases: TGTGCCATCAGTGATCCCCGGAGGGAAGGTCCTGGTAATGAGCAGTTCTTC.

The genes are TRBV27 and TRBJ1-5; 8 bases agree with TRBD1. J was trimmed by 3 bases and V by 3 bases; bases with no gene match: 1. Germline CDR1 MNHEY, CDR2 SMNVEV (reference sequence). The CDR3 is made up of 14 amino acids. This CDR3 is CASSLTGDNQPQHF. DNA for the CDR3: TGTGCCAGCAGTTTGACAGGGGACAATCAGCCCCAGCATTTT.

Comment on this clone: Other DNA sequences within the sample encode an identical CDR3. DNA for the CDR3: TGCGCCAGCAGCCAGACTTCTGGGGCCAACGTCCTGACTTTC. Translation: CASSQTSGANVLTF. The chain has TRBV5-1 and TRBJ2-6; the D is unclear. The CDR3 loop spans 14 amino acids. Germline loops: CDR1 SGHRS, CDR2 YFSETQ. Trimming removed 4 bases from V and 1 base from J, with 6 bases in between.

The CDR3 is CASSELSGEQFF. CDR3 nucleotides: TGTGCCAGCAGTGAATTGTCGGGTGAGCAGTTCTTC. The chain links TRBV25-1 to TRBJ2-1, with D unresolved. The CDR3 is 12 amino acids. Germline assignment: CDR1 MGHDK and CDR2 SYGVNS. The V end was cut by 1 base, the J end by 9 bases, with 7 bases between.

This rearrangement joins TRBV6-1 to TRBJ1-1, with TRBD1 matching over 8 bases. CDR3 length equals 15 residues. Per the germline V gene, CDR1 is MNHNS and CDR2 is SASEGT. Trimming took 6 bases from V and 11 from J; bases not matched to a gene: 17. The CDR3 nucleotides read TGTGCCAGCAGCTCAGGACAGGGAGGAAAGAAGAAGGCTTTCTTT. Protein product: CASSSGQGGKKKAFF.

This clone was observed a single time. The chain employs TRBV7-8 and TRBJ2-2, with unresolved D. CDR3 length: 15 amino acids. V was cut by 4 bases and J by 4 bases, with 13 bases left in between. CDR1 is SGHVS and CDR2 is FQNEAQ in the germline V gene. The CDR3 coding sequence is TGTGCCAGCAGCTCTATTGCAGACACCACCGGGGAGCTGTTTTTT. Translating gives CASSSIADTTGELFF. Supplemented by reference TRBV7-8 and TRBJ2-2, the full variable domain reads GAGVSQSPRYKVAKRGQDVALRCDPISGHVSLFWYQQALGQGPEFLTYFQNEAQLDKSGLPSDRFFAERPEGSVSTLKIQRTQQEDSAVYLCASSSIADTTGELFFGEGSRLTVL.

The V gene is TRBV7-9, the J gene TRBJ2-7, with D perhaps TRBD1 (6 bases). Trimming took 5 bases from V and 3 from J, leaving 20 bases between them. Germline V gives CDR1 SEHNR, CDR2 FQNEAQ (reference sequence). The CDR3 has 16 amino acids. The CDR3 spells CASSRTMPGEIYEQYF. In DNA form, the CDR3 reads TGTGCCAGCAGCCGGACAATGCCAGGGGAAATCTACGAGCAGTACTTC.

The chain links TRBV7-6 to TRBJ1-5; 7 bases agree with TRBD1. V dropped 5 bases and J dropped 7; count of bases not matched to a gene: 5. The CDR3 spans 13 residues. Germline V CDR1 and CDR2: SGHVS, FNYEAQ. The CDR3 coding sequence is TGTGCCAGCAGCGAAACAGGGGAGCAGCCCCAGCATTTT. It is translated as CASSETGEQPQHF. The full variable domain, completed using reference TRBV7-6 and TRBJ1-5, is GAGVSQSPRYKVTKRGQDVALRCDPISGHVSLYWYRQALGQGPEFLTYFNYEAQQDKSGLPNDRFSAERPEGSISTLTIQRTEQRDSAMYRCASSETGEQPQHFGDGTRLSIL.

On this clone itself: A read error may account for a junction end that differs from germline. The chain carries TRBV29-1 and TRBJ2-1, with 10 bases matching TRBD2. Germline V lookup: CDR1 SQVTM, CDR2 ANQGSEA. CDR3 length: 12 amino acids. CDR3 bases: TGTTTAGTACTAGCGGGGTACAATGAGCAGTTCTTC. Translation: CLVLAGYNEQFF.

In this sample, this clone turned up once. The chain joins TRBV7-9 to TRBJ2-1; the match to TRBD2 covers 9 bases. V shed 1 base, J shed 9 bases, and the junction held 7 bases outside the gene matches. This CDR3 is built from 15 residues. CDR1 and CDR2 (germline): SEHNR, FQNEAQ (reference sequence). CDR3 nucleotide sequence: TGTGCCAGCAGCTTAGGGGGGACTAGCTTGGCTGAGCAGTTCTTC. Protein product: CASSLGGTSLAEQFF. Using reference TRBV7-9 and TRBJ2-1 for the parts outside the CDR3, the full variable domain is DTGVSQNPRHKITKRGQNVTFRCDPISEHNRLYWYRQTLGQGPEFLTYFQNEAQLEKSRLLSDRFSAERPKGSFSTLEIQRTEQGDSAMYLCASSLGGTSLAEQFFGPGTRLTVL.